This T cell receptor (beta chain) was profiled in a study of T cell changes during pregnancy in multiple sclerosis. Sequencing was performed with immunoSEQ multiplex PCR; in TCRdb, only in-frame clones are kept and a portion is missing. The repertoire includes roughly 100,000 clones, around 93% of them detected once, and around 1.5% sits in the top ten. Trimming took off 5 bases at V and 3 bases at J, with 16 bases between the two ends. The CDR3 is 15 amino acids. Germline V lookup: CDR1 SEHNR, CDR2 FQNEAQ (reference sequence). Sequencing was performed on peripheral blood, taken after pregnancy. The J gene is TRBJ2-5, the V gene TRBV7-9; a weak D match, TRBD1 (6 bases). This TCR was recovered from a female donor with multiple sclerosis, enrolled in a pregnancy study. The CDR3 DNA reads as TGTGCCAGCAGCATGGGGGCGGAGTGGGAAGAGACCCAGTACTTC. Translation gives CASSMGAEWEETQYF. Full variable domain (remainder filled in from reference TRBV7-9 and TRBJ2-5): DTGVSQNPRHKITKRGQNVTFRCDPISEHNRLYWYRQTLGQGPEFLTYFQNEAQLEKSRLLSDRFSAERPKGSFSTLEIQRTEQGDSAMYLCASSMGAEWEETQYFGPGTRLLVL.